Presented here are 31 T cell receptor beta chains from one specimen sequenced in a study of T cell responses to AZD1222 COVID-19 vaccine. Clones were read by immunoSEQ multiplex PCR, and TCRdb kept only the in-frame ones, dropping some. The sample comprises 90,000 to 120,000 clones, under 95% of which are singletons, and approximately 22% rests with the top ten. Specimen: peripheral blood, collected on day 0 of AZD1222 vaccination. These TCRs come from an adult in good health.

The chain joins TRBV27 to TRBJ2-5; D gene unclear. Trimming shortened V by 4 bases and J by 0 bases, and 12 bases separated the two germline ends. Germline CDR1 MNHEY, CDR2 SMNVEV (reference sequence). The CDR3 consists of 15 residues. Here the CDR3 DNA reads TGTGCCAGCAGTTGGCAGTATAGGTACCAAGAGACCCAGTACTTC. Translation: CASSWQYRYQETQYF.

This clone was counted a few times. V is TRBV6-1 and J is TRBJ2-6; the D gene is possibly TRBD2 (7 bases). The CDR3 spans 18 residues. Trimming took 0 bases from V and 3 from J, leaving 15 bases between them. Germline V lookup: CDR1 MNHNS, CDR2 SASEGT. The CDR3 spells CASSEALGGLGGANVLTF. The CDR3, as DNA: TGTGCCAGCAGTGAAGCTTTGGGGGGGCTAGGTGGGGCCAACGTCCTGACTTTC.

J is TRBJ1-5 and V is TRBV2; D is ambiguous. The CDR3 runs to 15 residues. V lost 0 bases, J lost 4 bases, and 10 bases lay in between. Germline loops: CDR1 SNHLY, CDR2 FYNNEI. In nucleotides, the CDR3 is TGTGCCAGCAGTGAAGCGCTTGGGCGAAATCAGCCCCAGCATTTT. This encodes CASSEALGRNQPQHF.

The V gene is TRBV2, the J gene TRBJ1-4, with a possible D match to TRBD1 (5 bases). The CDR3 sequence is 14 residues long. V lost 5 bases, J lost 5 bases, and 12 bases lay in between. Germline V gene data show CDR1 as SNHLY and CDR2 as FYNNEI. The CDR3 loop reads CASSRDGGNEKLFF. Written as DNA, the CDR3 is TGTGCCAGCAGTCGGGACGGAGGAAATGAAAAACTGTTTTTT. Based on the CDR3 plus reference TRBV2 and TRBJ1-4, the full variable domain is EPEVTQTPSHQVTQMGQEVILRCVPISNHLYFYWYRQILGQKVEFLVSFYNNEISEKSEIFDDQFSVERPDGSNFTLKIRSTKLEDSAMYFCASSRDGGNEKLFFGSGTQLSVL.

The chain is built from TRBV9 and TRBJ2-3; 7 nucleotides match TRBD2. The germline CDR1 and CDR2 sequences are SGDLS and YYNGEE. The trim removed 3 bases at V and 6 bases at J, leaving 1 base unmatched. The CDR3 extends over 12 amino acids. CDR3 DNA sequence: TGTGCCAGCAGCGCGCGGGGGGATACGCAGTATTTT. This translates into CASSARGDTQYF.

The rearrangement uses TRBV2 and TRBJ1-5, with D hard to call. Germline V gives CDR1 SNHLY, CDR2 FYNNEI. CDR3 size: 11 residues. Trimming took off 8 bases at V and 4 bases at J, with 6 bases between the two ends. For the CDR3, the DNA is TGTGCCAGCGGGCAGAATCAGCCCCAGCATTTT. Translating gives CASGQNQPQHF.

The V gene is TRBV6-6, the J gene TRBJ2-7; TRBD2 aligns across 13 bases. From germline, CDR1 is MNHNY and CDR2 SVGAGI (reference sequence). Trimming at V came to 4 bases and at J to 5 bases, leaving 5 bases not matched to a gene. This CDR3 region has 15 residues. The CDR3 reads CASSLRTSGGNEQYF. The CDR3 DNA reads TGTGCCAGCAGTTTAAGGACTAGCGGGGGCAACGAGCAGTACTTC.

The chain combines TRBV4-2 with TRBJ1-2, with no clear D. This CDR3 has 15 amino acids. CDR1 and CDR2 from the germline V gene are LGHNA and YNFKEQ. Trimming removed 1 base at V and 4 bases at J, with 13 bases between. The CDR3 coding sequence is TGTGCCAGCAGCCAAGCCGCGGACGACTCCTATGGCTACACCTTC. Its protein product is CASSQAADDSYGYTF.

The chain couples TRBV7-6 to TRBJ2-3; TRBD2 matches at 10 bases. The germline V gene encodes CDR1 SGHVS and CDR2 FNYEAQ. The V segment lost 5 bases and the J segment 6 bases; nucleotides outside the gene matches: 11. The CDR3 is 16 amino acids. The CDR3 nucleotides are TGTGCCAGCAGCCACCTCCTAGCGGGGGCTGGTGATACGCAGTATTTT. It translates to CASSHLLAGAGDTQYF.

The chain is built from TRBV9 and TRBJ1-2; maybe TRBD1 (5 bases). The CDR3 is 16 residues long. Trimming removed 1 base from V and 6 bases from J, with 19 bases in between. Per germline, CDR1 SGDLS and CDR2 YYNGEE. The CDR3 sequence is CASSVTGTPNENGYTF. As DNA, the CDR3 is TGTGCCAGCAGCGTAACCGGGACCCCCAATGAAAATGGCTACACCTTC.

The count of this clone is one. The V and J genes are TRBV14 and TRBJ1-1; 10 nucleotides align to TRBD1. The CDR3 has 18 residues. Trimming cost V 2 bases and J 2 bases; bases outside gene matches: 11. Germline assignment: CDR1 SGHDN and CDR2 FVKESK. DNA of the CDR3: TGTGCCAGCAGCCAATGGCCCATTGGGACAGGGGTCAACACTGAAGCTTTCTTT. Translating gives CASSQWPIGTGVNTEAFF.

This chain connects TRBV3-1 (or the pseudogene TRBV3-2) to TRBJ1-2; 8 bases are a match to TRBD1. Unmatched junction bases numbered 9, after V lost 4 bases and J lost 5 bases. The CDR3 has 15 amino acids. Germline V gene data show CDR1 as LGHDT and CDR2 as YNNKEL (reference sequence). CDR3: CASSPLGTGLYGYTF. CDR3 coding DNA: TGTGCCAGCAGCCCCCTCGGGACAGGACTTTATGGCTACACCTTC.

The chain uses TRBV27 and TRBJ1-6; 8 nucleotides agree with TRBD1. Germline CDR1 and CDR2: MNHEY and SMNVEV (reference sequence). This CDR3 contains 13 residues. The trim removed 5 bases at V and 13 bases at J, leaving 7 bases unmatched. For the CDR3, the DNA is TGTGCCAGCAGTCTAGGGGACAGGTGGCCCCTCCACTTT. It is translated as CASSLGDRWPLHF.

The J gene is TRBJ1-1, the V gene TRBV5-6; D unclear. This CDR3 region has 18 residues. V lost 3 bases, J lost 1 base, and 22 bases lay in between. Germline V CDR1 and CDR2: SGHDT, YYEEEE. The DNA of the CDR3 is TGTGCCAGCAGCTCCCCCCACCGGGTGAACCCAGGGAACACTGAAGCTTTCTTT. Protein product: CASSSPHRVNPGNTEAFF.

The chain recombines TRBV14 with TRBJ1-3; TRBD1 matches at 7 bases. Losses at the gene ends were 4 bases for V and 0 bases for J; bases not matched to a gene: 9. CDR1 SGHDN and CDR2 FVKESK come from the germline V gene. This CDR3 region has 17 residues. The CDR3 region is CASSPLTGTDSGNTIYF. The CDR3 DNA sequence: TGTGCCAGCAGCCCTCTAACGGGGACAGACTCTGGAAACACCATATATTTT.

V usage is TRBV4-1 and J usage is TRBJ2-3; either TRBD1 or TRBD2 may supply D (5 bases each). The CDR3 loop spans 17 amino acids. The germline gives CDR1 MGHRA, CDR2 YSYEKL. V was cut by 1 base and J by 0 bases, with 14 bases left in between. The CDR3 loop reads CASSQGGTSPSTDTQYF. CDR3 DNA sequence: TGCGCCAGCAGCCAAGGTGGGACCTCCCCTAGCACAGATACGCAGTATTTT.

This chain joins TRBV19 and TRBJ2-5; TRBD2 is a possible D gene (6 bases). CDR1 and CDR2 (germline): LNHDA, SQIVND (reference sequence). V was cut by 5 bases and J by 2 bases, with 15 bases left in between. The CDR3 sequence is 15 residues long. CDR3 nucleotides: TGTGCCAGTAGTTCCCAGCGGGCTACACAAGAGACCCAGTACTTC. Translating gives CASSSQRATQETQYF. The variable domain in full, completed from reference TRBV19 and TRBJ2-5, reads DGGITQSPKYLFRKEGQNVTLSCEQNLNHDAMYWYRQDPGQGLRLIYYSQIVNDFQKGDIAEGYSVSREKKESFPLTVTSAQKNPTAFYLCASSSQRATQETQYFGPGTRLLVL.

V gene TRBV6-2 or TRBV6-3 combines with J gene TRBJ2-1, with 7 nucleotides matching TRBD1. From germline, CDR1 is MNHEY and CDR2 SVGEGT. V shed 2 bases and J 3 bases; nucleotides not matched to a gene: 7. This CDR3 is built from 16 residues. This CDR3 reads CASSYRTGPDYNEQFF. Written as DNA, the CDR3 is TGTGCCAGCAGTTACCGGACAGGACCAGACTACAATGAGCAGTTCTTC.

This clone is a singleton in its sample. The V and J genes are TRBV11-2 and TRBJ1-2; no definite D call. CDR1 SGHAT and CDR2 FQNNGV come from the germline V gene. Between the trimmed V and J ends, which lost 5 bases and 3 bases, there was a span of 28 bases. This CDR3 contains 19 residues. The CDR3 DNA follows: TGTGCCAGCAGCCTCGTCCGCGATAATCGTCCCCGGTCAGACTATGGCTACACCTTC. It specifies CASSLVRDNRPRSDYGYTF.

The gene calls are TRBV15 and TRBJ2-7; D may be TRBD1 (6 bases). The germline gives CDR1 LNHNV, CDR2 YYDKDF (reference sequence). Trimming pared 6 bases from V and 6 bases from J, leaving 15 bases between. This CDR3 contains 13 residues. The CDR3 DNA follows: TGTGCCACCAGTCAGGGGCCAGTATCCGAGCAGTACTTC. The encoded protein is CATSQGPVSEQYF.

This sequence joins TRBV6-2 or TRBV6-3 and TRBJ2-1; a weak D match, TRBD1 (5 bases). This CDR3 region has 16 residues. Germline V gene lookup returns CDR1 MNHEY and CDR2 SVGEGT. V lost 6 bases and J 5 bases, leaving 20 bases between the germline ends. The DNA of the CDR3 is TGTGCCAGCAGCTCTACTCCCAGGGTTCTAAACAATGAGCAGTTCTTC. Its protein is CASSSTPRVLNNEQFF.

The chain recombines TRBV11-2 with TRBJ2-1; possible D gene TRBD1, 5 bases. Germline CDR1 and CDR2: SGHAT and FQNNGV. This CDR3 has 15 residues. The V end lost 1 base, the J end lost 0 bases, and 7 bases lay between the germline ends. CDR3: CASSLADSSYNEQFF. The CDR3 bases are TGTGCCAGCAGCTTAGCCGACAGCTCCTACAATGAGCAGTTCTTC.

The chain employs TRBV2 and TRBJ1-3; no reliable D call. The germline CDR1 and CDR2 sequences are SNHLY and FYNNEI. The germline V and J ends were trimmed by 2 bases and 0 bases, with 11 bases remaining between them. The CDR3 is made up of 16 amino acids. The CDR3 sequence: CASSETKRFSGNTIYF. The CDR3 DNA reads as TGTGCCAGCAGTGAAACCAAACGTTTCTCTGGAAACACCATATATTTT.

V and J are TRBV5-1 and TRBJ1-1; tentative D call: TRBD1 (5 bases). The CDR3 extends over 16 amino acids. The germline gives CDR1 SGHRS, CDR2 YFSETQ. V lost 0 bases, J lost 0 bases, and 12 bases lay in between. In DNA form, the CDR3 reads TGCGCCAGCAGCTTGGAGGGGAGGTTCTTGAACACTGAAGCTTTCTTT. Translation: CASSLEGRFLNTEAFF.

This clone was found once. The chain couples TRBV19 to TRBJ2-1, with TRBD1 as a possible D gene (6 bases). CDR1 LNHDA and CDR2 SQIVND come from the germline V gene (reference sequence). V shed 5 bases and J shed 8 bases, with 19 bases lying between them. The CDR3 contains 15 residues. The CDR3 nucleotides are TGTGCCAGTAGTCCCACAGGGCCGGGTATAGATGAGCAGTTCTTC. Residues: CASSPTGPGIDEQFF. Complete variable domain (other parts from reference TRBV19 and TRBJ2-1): DGGITQSPKYLFRKEGQNVTLSCEQNLNHDAMYWYRQDPGQGLRLIYYSQIVNDFQKGDIAEGYSVSREKKESFPLTVTSAQKNPTAFYLCASSPTGPGIDEQFFGPGTRLTVL.

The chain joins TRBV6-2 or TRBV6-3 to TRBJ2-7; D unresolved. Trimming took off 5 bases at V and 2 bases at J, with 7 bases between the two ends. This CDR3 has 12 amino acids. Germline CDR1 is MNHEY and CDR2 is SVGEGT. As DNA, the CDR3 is TGTGCCAGCAGTCTCGACACCTACGAGCAGTACTTC. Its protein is CASSLDTYEQYF.

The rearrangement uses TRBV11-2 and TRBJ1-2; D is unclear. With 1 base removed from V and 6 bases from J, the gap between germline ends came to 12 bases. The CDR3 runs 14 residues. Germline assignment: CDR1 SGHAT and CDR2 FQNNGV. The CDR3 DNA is TGTGCCAGCAGCTTAGTATCCGGGTTAGATGGCTACACCTTC. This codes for CASSLVSGLDGYTF. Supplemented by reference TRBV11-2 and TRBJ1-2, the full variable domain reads EAGVAQSPRYKIIEKRQSVAFWCNPISGHATLYWYQQILGQGPKLLIQFQNNGVVDDSQLPKDRFSAERLKGVDSTLKIQPAKLEDSAVYLCASSLVSGLDGYTFGSGTRLTVV.

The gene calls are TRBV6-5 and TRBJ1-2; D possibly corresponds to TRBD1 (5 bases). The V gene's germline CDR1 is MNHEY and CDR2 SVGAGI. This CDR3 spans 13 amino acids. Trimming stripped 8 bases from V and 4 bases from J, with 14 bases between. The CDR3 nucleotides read TGTGCCAGCCATCATACCGGGACCTATGGCTACACCTTC. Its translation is CASHHTGTYGYTF.

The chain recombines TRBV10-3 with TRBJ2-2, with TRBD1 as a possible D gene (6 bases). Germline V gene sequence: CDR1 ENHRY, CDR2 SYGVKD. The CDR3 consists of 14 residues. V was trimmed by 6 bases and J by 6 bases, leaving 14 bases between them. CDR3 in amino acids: CAISDSRGAGELFF. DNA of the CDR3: TGTGCCATCAGCGACTCCAGGGGAGCCGGGGAGCTGTTTTTT.

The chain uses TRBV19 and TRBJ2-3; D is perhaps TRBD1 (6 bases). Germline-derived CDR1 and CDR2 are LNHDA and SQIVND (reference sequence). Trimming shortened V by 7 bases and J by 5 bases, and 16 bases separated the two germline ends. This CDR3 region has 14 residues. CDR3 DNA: TGTGCCAGTAACGACCTCCAGGGGCGAGATACGCAGTATTTT. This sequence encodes CASNDLQGRDTQYF.

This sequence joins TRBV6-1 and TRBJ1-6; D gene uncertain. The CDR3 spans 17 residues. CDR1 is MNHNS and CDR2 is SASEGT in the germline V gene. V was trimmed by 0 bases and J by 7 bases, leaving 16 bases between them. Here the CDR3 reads CASSEAGWERPNSPLHF. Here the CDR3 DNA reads TGTGCCAGCAGTGAAGCGGGATGGGAACGGCCCAATTCACCCCTCCACTTT.